One sample yielded the 23 T cell receptor beta chains listed below, sequenced in a study of blood T cell repertoires in COVID-19. Using immunoSEQ multiplex PCR, the repertoire was profiled, and TCRdb retains in-frame clones only, with some absent. The data contain roughly 240,000 clones, roughly 88% of them singletons. Sequenced material: PBMCs or T cells enriched from blood (not recorded which). The receptors here all came from a woman aged 50 to 60 who had recovered from COVID-19.

The J gene is TRBJ1-2, the V gene TRBV6-2 or TRBV6-3, with 7 nucleotides matching TRBD1. The V gene end was trimmed by 3 bases and the J gene end by 6 bases; junction bases not matched to a gene: 10. The CDR3 has 15 amino acids. Germline assignment: CDR1 MNHEY and CDR2 SVGEGT. Here the CDR3 DNA reads TGTGCCAGCAGTTATAACCGAGACAGGGTCGATGGCTACACCTTC. This encodes CASSYNRDRVDGYTF.

The chain joins TRBV15 to TRBJ2-1; 12 bases are shared with TRBD2. Trimming removed 1 base from V and 13 bases from J; junction bases left unmatched: 8. CDR1 and CDR2 from the germline V gene are LNHNV and YYDKDF (reference sequence). This CDR3 has 15 residues. Here the CDR3 reads CATSRVGTSGRTQFF. Here the CDR3 DNA reads TGTGCCACCAGCAGAGTTGGGACTAGCGGGCGCACCCAGTTCTTC.

This clone was seen just once. V and J are TRBV28 and TRBJ1-5; D is possibly TRBD1 (5 bases). Trimming stripped 1 base from V and 0 bases from J, with 19 bases between. The CDR3 extends over 19 amino acids. CDR1 is MDHEN and CDR2 is SYDVKM in the germline V gene. CDR3 loop: CASSLSRKQAGYSNQPQHF. The CDR3 DNA is TGTGCCAGCAGTTTATCCCGAAAACAGGCGGGATATAGCAATCAGCCCCAGCATTTT.

The chain employs TRBV2 and TRBJ1-5, with D maybe TRBD1 (6 bases). V lost 7 bases to trimming and J lost 0 bases, with 10 bases between them. The V gene's germline CDR1 is SNHLY and CDR2 FYNNEI. This CDR3 comprises 14 residues. For the CDR3, the DNA is TGTGCCAGCAACCGGGGGGCTAGCAATCAGCCCCAGCATTTT. Amino acid sequence: CASNRGASNQPQHF. Together with reference TRBV2 and TRBJ1-5, the CDR3 gives the full variable domain: EPEVTQTPSHQVTQMGQEVILRCVPISNHLYFYWYRQILGQKVEFLVSFYNNEISEKSEIFDDQFSVERPDGSNFTLKIRSTKLEDSAMYFCASNRGASNQPQHFGDGTRLSIL.

The chain combines TRBV18 with TRBJ1-4; D is unresolved. The germline V gene encodes CDR1 KGHSH and CDR2 LQKENI. The CDR3 consists of 14 residues. The V and J ends lost 0 bases and 8 bases respectively, with 10 bases between them. The CDR3 nucleotides read TGTGCCAGCTCACCACCGGAGTTTCAGGAAAAACTGTTTTTT. It specifies CASSPPEFQEKLFF.

The chain recombines TRBV19 with TRBJ1-6, with D maybe TRBD1 (5 bases). CDR1 is LNHDA, CDR2 SQIVND, per germline (reference sequence). The length of the CDR3 is 14 residues. V was cut by 4 bases and J by 7 bases, with 11 bases left in between. As DNA, the CDR3 is TGTGCCAGTAGTAACCGACAGCAGAATTCACCCCTCCACTTT. Its protein product is CASSNRQQNSPLHF.

The chain joins TRBV9 to TRBJ2-1; tentatively, D is TRBD2 (6 bases). V was pared by 7 bases and J by 9 bases, with 17 bases between. This CDR3 is built from 13 residues. Germline CDR1 and CDR2: SGDLS and YYNGEE. The DNA of the CDR3 is TGTGCCAGCTCCGGGAGCTTGAGAGGTGAGCAGTTCTTC. Its protein is CASSGSLRGEQFF.

The rearrangement joins TRBV24-1 to TRBJ2-3; D possibly corresponds to TRBD1 (5 bases). V was clipped by 4 bases and J by 6 bases, with 16 bases between them. Germline CDR1 reads KGHDR; CDR2 reads SFDVKD. There are 15 residues in the CDR3. The CDR3 region has the DNA TGTGCCACCAGTGACCGTTCCGACAGTAGGGATACGCAGTATTTT. This sequence encodes CATSDRSDSRDTQYF.

The V and J genes are TRBV5-6 and TRBJ2-5; 11 bases align to TRBD1. This CDR3 spans 15 amino acids. In germline, CDR1 is SGHDT, CDR2 YYEEEE. After removal of 0 bases from V and 7 bases from J, the junction contained 5 bases not matched to a gene. The CDR3 protein is CASSLAGTGGATQYF. CDR3 bases: TGTGCCAGCAGCTTGGCCGGGACAGGGGGGGCGACCCAGTACTTC.

The chain uses TRBV1 and TRBJ2-2; the DNA was not used to check the table's D call, TRBD2. TRBV1 is labeled a pseudogene. The CDR3 covers 20 residues. As DNA, the CDR3 is TGCACCAGCAGCCAAGGGGACCTCAGCCAGGGCGGGGGGTACACCGGGGAGCTGTTTTTT. This sequence encodes CTSSQGDLSQGGGYTGELFF.

The chain recombines TRBV4-2 with TRBJ1-2; TRBD1 matches 7 bases. Germline-derived CDR1 and CDR2 are LGHNA and YNFKEQ. The CDR3 contains 16 residues. V trimming: 5 bases; J trimming: 4 bases; junction bases outside the gene matches: 13. In DNA, the CDR3 is TGTGCCAGCAGCTATATCCCCCGACAGGGAGTCTATGGCTACACCTTC. Its translation: CASSYIPRQGVYGYTF.

The V gene is TRBV27, the J gene TRBJ1-2; 7 positions match TRBD1. This CDR3 region has 16 residues. The V gene's germline CDR1 is MNHEY and CDR2 SMNVEV (reference sequence). J gave up 2 bases and V 4 bases, and 10 bases lay outside the gene matches. For the CDR3, the DNA is TGTGCCAGCAGTTCAGGGGGACGGGCGATGAACTATGGCTACACCTTC. The encoded protein is CASSSGGRAMNYGYTF.

About this clone itself: Other DNA sequences of this sample code for an identical CDR3. V usage is TRBV9 and J usage is TRBJ1-1; 8 bases align to TRBD1. Trimming took 4 bases from V and 1 from J; bases not matched to a gene: 3. The CDR3 is made up of 14 amino acids. Germline values: CDR1 SGDLS, CDR2 YYNGEE. The CDR3, as DNA: TGTGCCAGCAGCCCCGGGACAGGGAACACTGAAGCTTTCTTT. This translates into CASSPGTGNTEAFF.

The chain carries TRBV29-1 and TRBJ1-1; TRBD1 aligns across 8 bases. The length of the CDR3 is 14 residues. The V gene end was trimmed by 6 bases and the J gene end by 1 base; junction bases not matched to a gene: 7. Germline CDR1 reads SQVTM; CDR2 reads ANQGSEA. The CDR3 protein is CSVGPGTGNTEAFF. The DNA for the CDR3 is TGCAGCGTCGGTCCCGGGACAGGGAACACTGAAGCTTTCTTT.

The chain carries TRBV6-5 and TRBJ2-7; 9 nucleotides match TRBD2. The CDR3 has 15 amino acids. J gave up 5 bases and V 5 bases, and 10 bases lay outside the gene matches. CDR1 and CDR2 (germline): MNHEY, SVGAGI. For the CDR3, the DNA is TGTGCCAGCAGTACTCGTGGTAGCGGGAGAAACGAGCAGTACTTC. This encodes CASSTRGSGRNEQYF.

The chain links TRBV7-2 to TRBJ1-5; no firm D call. Trimming left V 5 bases short and J 4 bases short, with 15 bases between. The CDR3 covers 15 residues. The germline gives CDR1 SGHTA, CDR2 FQGNSA. The chain's CDR3 is CASSLEGAGNQPQHF. CDR3 in DNA: TGTGCCAGCAGCCTCGAGGGAGCTGGGAATCAGCCCCAGCATTTT.

The rearrangement joins TRBV7-8 to TRBJ2-7, with 7 bases aligning to TRBD1. V was clipped by 5 bases and J by 2 bases; unmatched bases: 12. The CDR3 runs 16 residues. The germline gives CDR1 SGHVS, CDR2 FQNEAQ. In DNA form, the CDR3 reads TGTGCCAGCAGCCCCCGGGACAGAAACGGGGCCTACGAGCAGTACTTC. The encoded protein is CASSPRDRNGAYEQYF.

This chain connects TRBV9 to TRBJ2-1, with 9 nucleotides matching TRBD2. V shed 2 bases, J shed 2 bases, and the junction held 2 bases outside the gene matches. The CDR3 has 15 residues. Germline V gene sequence: CDR1 SGDLS, CDR2 YYNGEE. The CDR3 bases are TGTGCCAGCAGCGTTAGCGGGGGCCCCTACAATGAGCAGTTCTTC. Residues: CASSVSGGPYNEQFF.

This chain links TRBV6-5 with TRBJ1-1, with a weak D call TRBD1 (5 bases). CDR1 and CDR2 (germline): MNHEY, SVGAGI. The CDR3 consists of 14 residues. The DNA for the CDR3 is TGTGTCAGTGTTGGGGGGGTCGGGTACACTGAAGCTTTCTTT. Translation gives CVSVGGVGYTEAFF.

The genes are TRBV3-1 (or the pseudogene TRBV3-2) and TRBJ1-1; 8 bases line up with TRBD1. There are 17 residues in the CDR3. Germline CDR1 and CDR2: LGHDT and YNNKEL (reference sequence). The V and J ends lost 4 bases and 4 bases, in that order; junction bases with no gene match: 14. The CDR3 here is CASSPFGAGDRRTEAFF. The CDR3 coding sequence is TGTGCCAGCAGCCCCTTTGGGGCTGGGGACAGGCGCACTGAAGCTTTCTTT.

V usage is TRBV5-5 and J usage is TRBJ2-5; D is possibly TRBD2 (6 bases). Looked up from germline, CDR1 is SGHKS and CDR2 is YYEKEE (reference sequence). The V and J ends lost 5 bases and 3 bases respectively, with 20 bases between them. The CDR3 loop spans 16 amino acids. The CDR3 DNA is TGTGCCAGCAGTACAAACCCCACTTGGGGGGAAGAGACCCAGTACTTC. It specifies CASSTNPTWGEETQYF.

The J gene is TRBJ2-7, the V gene TRBV19; 8 bases are a match to TRBD1. Trimming removed 3 bases from V and 3 bases from J; junction bases left unmatched: 7. The germline V gene encodes CDR1 LNHDA and CDR2 SQIVND (reference sequence). The CDR3 consists of 15 residues. The DNA of the CDR3 is TGTGCCAGTAGTATCCCCAGGGGGCGCGTCTACGAGCAGTACTTC. Protein: CASSIPRGRVYEQYF.

The chain has TRBV24-1 and TRBJ2-1, with 8 positions matching TRBD1. Per germline, CDR1 KGHDR and CDR2 SFDVKD. The CDR3 has 15 residues. The trim removed 3 bases at V and 7 bases at J, leaving 7 bases unmatched. The CDR3 here is CATSDHRGVGNEQFF. The CDR3 nucleotides read TGTGCCACCAGTGATCACAGGGGGGTAGGGAATGAGCAGTTCTTC.